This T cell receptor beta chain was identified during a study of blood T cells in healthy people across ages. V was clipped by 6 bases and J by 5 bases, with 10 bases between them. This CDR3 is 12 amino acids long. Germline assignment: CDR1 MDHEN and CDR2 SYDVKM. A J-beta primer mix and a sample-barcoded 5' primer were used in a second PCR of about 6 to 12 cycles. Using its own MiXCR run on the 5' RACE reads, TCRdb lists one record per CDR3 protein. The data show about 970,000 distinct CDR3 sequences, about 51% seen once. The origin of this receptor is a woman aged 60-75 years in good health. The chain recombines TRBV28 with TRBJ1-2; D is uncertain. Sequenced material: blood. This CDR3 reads CASRVEAYGYTF. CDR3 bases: TGTGCCAGCAGGGTGGAGGCATATGGCTACACCTTC.